These 6 T cell receptor beta chains were all obtained from the same sample, sequenced in a study of T cell responses to AZD1222 COVID-19 vaccine. Assay: immunoSEQ multiplex PCR; the TCRdb copy retains only in-frame clones and omits some. Of about 130,000 clones in the sample, roughly 91% are singletons; the top ten hold about 4.2%. The sample was peripheral blood, taken on day 0 of MenACWY control vaccination. These receptors were obtained from an adult in good health.

This chain uses TRBV2 with TRBJ2-1; D is perhaps TRBD2 (6 bases). Germline V gene sequence: CDR1 SNHLY, CDR2 FYNNEI. The CDR3 runs 15 residues. The V and J ends lost 6 bases and 4 bases respectively, with 16 bases between them. The CDR3 DNA sequence: TGTGCCAGCAGCCAAGACATTGGGGGGTACAATGAGCAGTTCTTC. It specifies CASSQDIGGYNEQFF.

The chain carries TRBV6-5 and TRBJ2-3; D perhaps matches TRBD2 (6 bases). The germline V gene encodes CDR1 MNHEY and CDR2 SVGAGI. The V gene lost 3 bases and the J gene lost 0 bases, with 13 bases spanning the gap. The CDR3 runs 16 residues. The CDR3 region has the DNA TGTGCCAGCAGTTATGCGGGAACCACTAGCACAGATACGCAGTATTTT. Protein: CASSYAGTTSTDTQYF.

This clone was seen once. The J gene is TRBJ1-5, the V gene TRBV4-1, with D perhaps matching TRBD1 (5 bases). The CDR3 loop spans 17 amino acids. V was trimmed by 0 bases and J by 1 base, leaving 13 bases between them. Germline lookup yields CDR1 MGHRA and CDR2 YSYEKL. This chain's CDR3 is CASSQELGWGSNQPQHF. CDR3 sequence (DNA): TGCGCCAGCAGCCAAGAATTAGGCTGGGGCAGCAATCAGCCCCAGCATTTT.

This clone was counted between two and nine times. J is TRBJ1-2 and V is TRBV7-9; 7 positions agree with TRBD1. The CDR3 extends over 13 amino acids. The germline CDR1 and CDR2 sequences are SEHNR and FQNEAQ (reference sequence). Losses at the gene ends were 5 bases for V and 8 bases for J; bases not matched to a gene: 8. The CDR3 is CASSQTGKMGYTF. The CDR3 DNA reads as TGTGCCAGCAGCCAGACAGGGAAGATGGGCTACACCTTC.

This clone was seen once. The gene calls are TRBV3-1 (or the pseudogene TRBV3-2) and TRBJ2-1; no clear D. Germline V gives CDR1 LGHDT, CDR2 YNNKEL (reference sequence). The CDR3 length is 21 residues. V gave up 2 bases and J gave up 2 bases, with 28 bases separating them. CDR3 DNA sequence: TGTGCCAGCAGCCAAATACGTCAGGAGCAAGCCCGGGCCTATGCCTACAATGAGCAGTTCTTC. It encodes CASSQIRQEQARAYAYNEQFF.

The CDR3 region has the DNA TGCGCCAGCAGCTCTACTAGCGGGAGTGTTACATACGAGCAGTACTTC. Its protein product is CASSSTSGSVTYEQYF. The V gene is TRBV5-1, the J gene TRBJ2-7, with 11 bases identical to TRBD2. V trimming: 3 bases; J trimming: 4 bases; junction bases outside the gene matches: 9. The CDR3 totals 16 residues. Germline V gene sequence: CDR1 SGHRS, CDR2 YFSETQ.